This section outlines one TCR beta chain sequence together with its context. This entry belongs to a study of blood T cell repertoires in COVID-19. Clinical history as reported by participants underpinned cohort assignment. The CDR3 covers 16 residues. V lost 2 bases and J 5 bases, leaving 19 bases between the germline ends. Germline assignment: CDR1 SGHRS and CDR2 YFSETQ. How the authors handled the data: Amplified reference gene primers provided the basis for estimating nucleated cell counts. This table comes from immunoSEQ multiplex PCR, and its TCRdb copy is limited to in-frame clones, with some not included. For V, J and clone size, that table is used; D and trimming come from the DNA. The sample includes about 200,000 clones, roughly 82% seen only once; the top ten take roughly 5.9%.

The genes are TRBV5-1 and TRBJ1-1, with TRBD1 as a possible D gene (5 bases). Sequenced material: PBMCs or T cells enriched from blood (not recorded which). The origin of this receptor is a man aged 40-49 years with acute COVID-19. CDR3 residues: CASSLIQIMGGTEAFF. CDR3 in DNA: TGCGCCAGCAGCTTAATACAGATAATGGGGGGGACTGAAGCTTTCTTT.